This T cell receptor beta chain was profiled in a study of CD8 T cells in Susac syndrome. RNA in amounts of about 0.5 to 1 ug was reverse transcribed with random hexamers. Amplification of TCR beta CDR3 was carried out by immunoSEQ multiplex PCR, which covered 54 Vbeta and 13 Jbeta segments. TCRdb reprocessed the immunoSEQ multiplex PCR reads via MiXCR and lists one record per CDR3 protein. The sample holds 250,000 to 300,000 distinct CDR3 sequences, approximately 85% seen once. Germline CDR1 MGHRA, CDR2 YSYEKL. The CDR3 length is 14 residues. V lost 0 bases and J 7 bases, leaving 10 bases between the germline ends.

The receptor was isolated from a human donor with multiple sclerosis. Material: CD8+ T cells from PBMCs. The rearrangement links TRBV4-1 to TRBJ2-1, with unresolved D. For the CDR3, the DNA is TGCGCCAGCAGCCAAGAACCCCGGAATAATGAGCAGTTCTTC. This translates into CASSQEPRNNEQFF.